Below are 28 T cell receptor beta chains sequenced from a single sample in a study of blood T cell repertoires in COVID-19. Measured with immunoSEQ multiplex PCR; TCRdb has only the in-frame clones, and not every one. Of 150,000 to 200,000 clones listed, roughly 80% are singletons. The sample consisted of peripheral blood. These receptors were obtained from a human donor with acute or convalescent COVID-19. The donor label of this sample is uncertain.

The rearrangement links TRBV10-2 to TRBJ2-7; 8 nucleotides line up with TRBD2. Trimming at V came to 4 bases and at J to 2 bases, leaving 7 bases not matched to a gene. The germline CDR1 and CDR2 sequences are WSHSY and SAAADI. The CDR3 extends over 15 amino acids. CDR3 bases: TGCGCCAGCAGTGTCTCCTCGGGACTAGCCTACGAGCAGTACTTC. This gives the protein CASSVSSGLAYEQYF.

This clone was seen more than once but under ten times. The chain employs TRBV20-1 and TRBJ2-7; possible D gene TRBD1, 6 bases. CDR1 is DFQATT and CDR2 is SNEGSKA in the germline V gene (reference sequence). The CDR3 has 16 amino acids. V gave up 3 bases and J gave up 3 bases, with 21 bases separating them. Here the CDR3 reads CSASPDSLEPIYEQYF. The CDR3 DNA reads TGCAGTGCTAGTCCGGACAGCCTGGAGCCGATCTACGAGCAGTACTTC.

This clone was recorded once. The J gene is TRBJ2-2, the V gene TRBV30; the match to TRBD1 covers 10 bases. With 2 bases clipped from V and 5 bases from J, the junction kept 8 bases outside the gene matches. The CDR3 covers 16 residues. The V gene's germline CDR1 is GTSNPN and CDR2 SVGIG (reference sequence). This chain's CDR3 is CAWSRRTGGGTGELFF. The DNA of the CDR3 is TGTGCCTGGAGTCGGAGGACAGGGGGGGGAACCGGGGAGCTGTTTTTT.

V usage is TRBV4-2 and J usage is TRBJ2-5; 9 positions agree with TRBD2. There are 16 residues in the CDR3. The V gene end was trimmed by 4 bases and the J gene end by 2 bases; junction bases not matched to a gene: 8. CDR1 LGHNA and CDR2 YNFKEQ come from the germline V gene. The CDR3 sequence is CASSPTVSGGQETQYF. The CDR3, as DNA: TGTGCCAGCAGCCCAACCGTCAGCGGGGGGCAAGAGACCCAGTACTTC.

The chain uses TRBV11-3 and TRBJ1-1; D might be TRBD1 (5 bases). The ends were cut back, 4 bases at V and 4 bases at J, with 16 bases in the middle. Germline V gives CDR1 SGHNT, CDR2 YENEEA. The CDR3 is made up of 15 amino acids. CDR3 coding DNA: TGTGCCAGCAGCTACGTAGGAGGGGCGATCACTGAAGCTTTCTTT. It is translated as CASSYVGGAITEAFF.

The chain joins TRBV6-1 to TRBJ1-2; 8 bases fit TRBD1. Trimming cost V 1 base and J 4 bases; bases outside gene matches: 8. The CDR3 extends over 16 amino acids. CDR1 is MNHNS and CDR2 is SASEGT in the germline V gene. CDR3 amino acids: CASSEGTGLLTYGYTF. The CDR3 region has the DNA TGTGCCAGCAGTGAAGGGACAGGGCTTCTCACCTATGGCTACACCTTC.

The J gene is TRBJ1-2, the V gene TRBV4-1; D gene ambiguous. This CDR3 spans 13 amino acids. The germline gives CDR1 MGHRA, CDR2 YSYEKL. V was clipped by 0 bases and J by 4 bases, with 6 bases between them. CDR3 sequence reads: CASSQDELYGYTF. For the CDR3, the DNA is TGCGCCAGCAGCCAAGATGAGCTCTATGGCTACACCTTC.

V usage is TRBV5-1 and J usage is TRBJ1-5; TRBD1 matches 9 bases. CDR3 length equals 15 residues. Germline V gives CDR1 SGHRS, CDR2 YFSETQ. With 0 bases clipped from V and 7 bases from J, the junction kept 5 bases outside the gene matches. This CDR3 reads CASSLEGQGFQPQHF. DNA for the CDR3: TGCGCCAGCAGCTTGGAGGGACAGGGTTTCCAGCCCCAGCATTTT.

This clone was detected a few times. The DNA for the CDR3 is TGTGCCAGCAGCCGGGACAGGGATCTATTCTTT. This codes for CASSRDRDLFF. V gene TRBV6-5 combines with J gene TRBJ1-1, with 9 bases aligning to TRBD1. With 6 bases clipped from V and 14 bases from J, the junction kept 7 bases outside the gene matches. Germline loops: CDR1 MNHEY, CDR2 SVGAGI. The CDR3 spans 11 residues.

This chain's CDR3 is CASTPGGQISYEQYF. CDR3 nucleotide sequence: TGTGCCAGCACCCCTGGCGGACAGATCTCCTACGAGCAGTACTTC. The rearrangement uses TRBV28 and TRBJ2-7; possibly TRBD1 for D (6 bases). The germline V gene has CDR1 MDHEN and CDR2 SYDVKM. This CDR3 spans 15 amino acids. The germline V and J ends were trimmed by 7 bases and 0 bases, with 16 bases remaining between them.

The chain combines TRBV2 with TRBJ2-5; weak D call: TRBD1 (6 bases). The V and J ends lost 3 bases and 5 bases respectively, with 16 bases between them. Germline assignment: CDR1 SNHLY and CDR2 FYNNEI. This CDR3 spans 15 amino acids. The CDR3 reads CASSENRASWETQYF. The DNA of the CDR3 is TGTGCCAGCAGTGAGAACAGGGCCTCATGGGAGACCCAGTACTTC.

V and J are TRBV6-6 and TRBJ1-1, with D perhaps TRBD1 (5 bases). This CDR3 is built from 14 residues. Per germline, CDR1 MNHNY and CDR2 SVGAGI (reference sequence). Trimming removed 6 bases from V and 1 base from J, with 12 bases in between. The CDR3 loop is CASSGGQSNTEAFF. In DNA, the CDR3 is TGTGCCAGCAGCGGGGGTCAGTCGAACACTGAAGCTTTCTTT.

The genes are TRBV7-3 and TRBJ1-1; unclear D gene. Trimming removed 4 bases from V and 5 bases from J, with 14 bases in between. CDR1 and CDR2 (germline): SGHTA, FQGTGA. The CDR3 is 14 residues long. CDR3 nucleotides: TGTGCCAGCAGCTCCGTAGGAGGGAATACTGAAGCTTTCTTT. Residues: CASSSVGGNTEAFF.

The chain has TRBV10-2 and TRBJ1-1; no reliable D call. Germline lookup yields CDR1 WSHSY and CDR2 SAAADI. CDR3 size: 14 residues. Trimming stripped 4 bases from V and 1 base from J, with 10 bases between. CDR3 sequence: CASSVVLANTEAFF. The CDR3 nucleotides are TGCGCCAGCAGTGTGGTATTGGCGAACACTGAAGCTTTCTTT.

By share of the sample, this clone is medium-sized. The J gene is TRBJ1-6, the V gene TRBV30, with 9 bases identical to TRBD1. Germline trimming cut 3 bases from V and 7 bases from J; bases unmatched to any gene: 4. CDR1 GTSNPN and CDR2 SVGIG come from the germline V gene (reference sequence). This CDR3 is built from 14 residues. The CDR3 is CAWSEGTGNSPLHF. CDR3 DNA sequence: TGTGCCTGGAGCGAGGGGACAGGGAATTCACCCCTCCACTTT.

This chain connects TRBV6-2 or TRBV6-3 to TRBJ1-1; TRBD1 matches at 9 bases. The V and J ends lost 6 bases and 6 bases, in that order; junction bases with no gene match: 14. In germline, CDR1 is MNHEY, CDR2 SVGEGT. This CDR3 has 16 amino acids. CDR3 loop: CASSPHGGQGRSEAFF. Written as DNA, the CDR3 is TGTGCCAGCAGCCCTCACGGGGGACAGGGAAGGTCTGAAGCTTTCTTT.

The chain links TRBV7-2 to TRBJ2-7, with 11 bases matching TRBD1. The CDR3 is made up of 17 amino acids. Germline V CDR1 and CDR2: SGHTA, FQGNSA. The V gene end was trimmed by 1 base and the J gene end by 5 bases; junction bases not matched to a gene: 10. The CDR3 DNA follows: TGTGCCAGCAGCTTAGTATCTGGACAGGGGGCGCCGAACGAGCAGTACTTC. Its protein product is CASSLVSGQGAPNEQYF.

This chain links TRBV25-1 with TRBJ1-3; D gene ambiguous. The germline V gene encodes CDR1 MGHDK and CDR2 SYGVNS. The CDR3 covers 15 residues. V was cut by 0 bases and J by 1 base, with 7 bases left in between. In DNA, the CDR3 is TGTGCCAGCAGTGAATACGGGGATTCTGGAAACACCATATATTTT. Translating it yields CASSEYGDSGNTIYF.

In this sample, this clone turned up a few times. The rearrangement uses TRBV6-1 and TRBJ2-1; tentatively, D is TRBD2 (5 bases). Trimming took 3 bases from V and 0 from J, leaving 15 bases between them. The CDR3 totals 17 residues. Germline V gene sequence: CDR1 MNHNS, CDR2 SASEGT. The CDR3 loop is CASSDRYRGSSYNEQFF. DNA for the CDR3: TGTGCCAGCAGTGACCGATATCGGGGAAGCTCCTACAATGAGCAGTTCTTC.

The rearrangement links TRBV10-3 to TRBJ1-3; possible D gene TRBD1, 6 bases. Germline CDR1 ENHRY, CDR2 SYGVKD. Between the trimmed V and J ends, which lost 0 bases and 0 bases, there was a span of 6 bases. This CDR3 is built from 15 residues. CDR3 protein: CAISESGGSGNTIYF. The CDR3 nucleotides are TGTGCCATCAGTGAGTCAGGGGGCTCTGGAAACACCATATATTTT.

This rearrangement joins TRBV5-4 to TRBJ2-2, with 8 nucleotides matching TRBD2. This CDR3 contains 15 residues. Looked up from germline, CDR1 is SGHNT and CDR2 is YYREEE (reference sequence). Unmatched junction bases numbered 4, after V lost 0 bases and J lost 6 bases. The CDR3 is CASSLEVGGAGELFF. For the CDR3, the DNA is TGTGCCAGCAGCTTGGAGGTCGGGGGGGCCGGGGAGCTGTTTTTT. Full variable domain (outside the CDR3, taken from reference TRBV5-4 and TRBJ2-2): ETGVTQSPTHLIKTRGQQVTLRCSSQSGHNTVSWYQQALGQGPQFIFQYYREEENGRGNFPPRFSGLQFPNYSSELNVNALELDDSALYLCASSLEVGGAGELFFGEGSRLTVL.

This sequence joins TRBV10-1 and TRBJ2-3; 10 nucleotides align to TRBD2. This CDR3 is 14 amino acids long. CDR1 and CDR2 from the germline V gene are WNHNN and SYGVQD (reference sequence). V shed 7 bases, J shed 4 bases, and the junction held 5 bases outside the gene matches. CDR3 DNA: TGCGCCAGCACTAGCGGGAGTAATGCAGATACGCAGTATTTT. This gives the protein CASTSGSNADTQYF.

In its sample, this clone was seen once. Here the CDR3 reads CASGRDFVSYEQYF. DNA of the CDR3: TGTGCCAGCGGAAGGGACTTTGTATCCTACGAGCAGTACTTC. The chain uses TRBV2 and TRBJ2-7, with D maybe TRBD2 (6 bases). Germline V CDR1 and CDR2: SNHLY, FYNNEI. Trimming left V 8 bases short and J 1 base short, with 15 bases between. The CDR3 loop spans 14 amino acids.

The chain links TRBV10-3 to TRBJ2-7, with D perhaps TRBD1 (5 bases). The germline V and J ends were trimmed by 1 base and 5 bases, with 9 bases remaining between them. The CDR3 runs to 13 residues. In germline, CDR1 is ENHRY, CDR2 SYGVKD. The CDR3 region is CAISEYQTDEQYF. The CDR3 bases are TGTGCCATCAGTGAGTATCAGACAGACGAGCAGTACTTC.

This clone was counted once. CDR3 residues: CASSLHGGGPTNGYTF. The CDR3 DNA reads TGTGCCAGCAGCCTCCACGGGGGGGGGCCTACTAATGGCTACACCTTC. V is TRBV3-1 (or the pseudogene TRBV3-2) and J is TRBJ1-2; TRBD1 is a possible D gene (6 bases). V was shortened by 4 bases and J by 6 bases, with 21 bases between the two germline ends. Germline V lookup: CDR1 LGHDT, CDR2 YNNKEL (reference sequence). The CDR3 is made up of 16 amino acids.

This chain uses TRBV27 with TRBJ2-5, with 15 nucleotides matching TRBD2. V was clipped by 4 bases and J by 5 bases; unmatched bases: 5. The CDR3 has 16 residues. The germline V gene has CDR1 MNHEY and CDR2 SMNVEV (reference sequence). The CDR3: CASSSRTSGGVETQYF. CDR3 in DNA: TGTGCCAGCAGTTCCCGGACTAGCGGGGGGGTGGAGACCCAGTACTTC.

As DNA, the CDR3 is TGTGCCAGCAGCCCCGGACACACCTTCTCTGGAAACACCATATATTTT. It codes for CASSPGHTFSGNTIYF. V is TRBV7-9 and J is TRBJ1-3; weak D call: TRBD1 (5 bases). Germline CDR1 is SEHNR and CDR2 is FQNEAQ (reference sequence). The CDR3 totals 16 residues. Trimming left V 5 bases short and J 0 bases short, with 14 bases between.

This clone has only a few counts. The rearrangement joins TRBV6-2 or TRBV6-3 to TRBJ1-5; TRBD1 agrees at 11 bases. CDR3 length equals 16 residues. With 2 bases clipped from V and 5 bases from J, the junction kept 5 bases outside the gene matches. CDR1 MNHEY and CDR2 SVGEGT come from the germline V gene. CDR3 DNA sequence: TGTGCCAGCAGTTACGATCCGGGACAGGGGGATCAGCCCCAGCATTTT. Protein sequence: CASSYDPGQGDQPQHF.